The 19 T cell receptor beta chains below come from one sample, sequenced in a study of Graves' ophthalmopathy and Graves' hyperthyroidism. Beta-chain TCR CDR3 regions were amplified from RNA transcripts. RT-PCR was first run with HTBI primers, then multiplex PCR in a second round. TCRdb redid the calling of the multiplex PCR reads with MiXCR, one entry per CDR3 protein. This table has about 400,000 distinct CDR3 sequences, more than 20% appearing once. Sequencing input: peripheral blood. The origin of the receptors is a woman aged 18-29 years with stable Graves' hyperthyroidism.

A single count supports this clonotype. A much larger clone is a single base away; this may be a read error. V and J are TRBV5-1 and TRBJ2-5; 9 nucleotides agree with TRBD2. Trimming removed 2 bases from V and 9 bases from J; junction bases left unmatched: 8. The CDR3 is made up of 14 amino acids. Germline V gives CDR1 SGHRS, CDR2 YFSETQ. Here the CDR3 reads CASSLIAGDESQYF. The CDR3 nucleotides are TGCGCCAGCAGCTTAATAGCGGGAGATGAGTCCCAGTACTTC.

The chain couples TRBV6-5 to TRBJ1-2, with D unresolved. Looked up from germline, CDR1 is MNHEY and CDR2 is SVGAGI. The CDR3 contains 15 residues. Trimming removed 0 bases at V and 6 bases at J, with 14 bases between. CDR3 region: CASSYSGPAGDGYTF. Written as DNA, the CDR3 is TGTGCCAGCAGTTACTCGGGCCCGGCGGGCGATGGCTACACCTTC.

The CDR3 DNA follows: TGTGCCAGCAGTAATCTAGCGAGCTCCTACGAGCAGTACTTC. Translated, it gives CASSNLASSYEQYF. The V gene is TRBV12-3 or TRBV12-4, the J gene TRBJ2-7; tentatively, D is TRBD2 (6 bases). The CDR3 consists of 14 residues. V lost 5 bases, J lost 0 bases, and 11 bases lay in between.

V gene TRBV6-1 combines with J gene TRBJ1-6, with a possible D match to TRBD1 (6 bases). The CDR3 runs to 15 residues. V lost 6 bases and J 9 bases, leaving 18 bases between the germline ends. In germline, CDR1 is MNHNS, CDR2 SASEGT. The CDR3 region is CASRQPGQRSSPLHF. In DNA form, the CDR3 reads TGTGCCAGCAGACAACCCGGACAGAGGAGTTCACCCCTCCACTTT.

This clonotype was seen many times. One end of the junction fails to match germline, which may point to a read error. The CDR3 loop is CVSSEDRGRYEQYF. The DNA of the CDR3 is TGTGTCAGCAGTGAAGACAGGGGGCGGTACGAGCAGTACTTC. The genes are TRBV2 and TRBJ2-7; the match to TRBD1 covers 10 bases. The CDR3 loop spans 14 amino acids. In germline, CDR1 is SNHLY, CDR2 FYNNEI.

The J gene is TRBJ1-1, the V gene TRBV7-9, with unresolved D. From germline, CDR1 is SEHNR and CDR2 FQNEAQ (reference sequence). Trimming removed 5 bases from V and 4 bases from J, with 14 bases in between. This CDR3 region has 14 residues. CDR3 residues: CASSPHSGITEAFF. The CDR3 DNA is TGTGCCAGCAGCCCCCACTCGGGAATCACTGAAGCTTTCTTT.

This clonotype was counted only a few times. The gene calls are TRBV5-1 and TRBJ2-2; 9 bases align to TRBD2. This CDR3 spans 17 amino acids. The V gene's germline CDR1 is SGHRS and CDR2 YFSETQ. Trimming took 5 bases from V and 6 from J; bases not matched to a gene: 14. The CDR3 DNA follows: TGCGCCAGCAGGAGGTCACTAGCGGGCCTTCGTGCCGGGGAGCTGTTTTTT. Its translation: CASRRSLAGLRAGELFF.

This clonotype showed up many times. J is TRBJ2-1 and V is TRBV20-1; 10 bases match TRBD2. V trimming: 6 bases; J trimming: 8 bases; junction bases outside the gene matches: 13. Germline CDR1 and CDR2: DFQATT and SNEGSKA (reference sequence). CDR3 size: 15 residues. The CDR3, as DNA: TGCAGTGCCCGAAGGCTAGCGGGAGAATCCGATGAGCAGTTCTTC. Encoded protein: CSARRLAGESDEQFF.

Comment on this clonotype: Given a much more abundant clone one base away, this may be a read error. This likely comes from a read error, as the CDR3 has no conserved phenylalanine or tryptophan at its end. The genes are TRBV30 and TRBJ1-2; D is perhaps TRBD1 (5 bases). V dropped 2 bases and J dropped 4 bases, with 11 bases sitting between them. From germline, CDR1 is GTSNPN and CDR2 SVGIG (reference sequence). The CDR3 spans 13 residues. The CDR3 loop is CAWSFNGGYGYTL. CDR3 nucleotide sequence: TGTGCCTGGAGTTTCAACGGGGGCTATGGCTACACCCTC.

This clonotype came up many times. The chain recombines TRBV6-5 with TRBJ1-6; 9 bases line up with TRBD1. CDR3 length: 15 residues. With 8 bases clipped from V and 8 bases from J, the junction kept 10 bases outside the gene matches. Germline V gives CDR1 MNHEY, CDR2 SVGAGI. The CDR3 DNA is TGTGCCAGCGACCGACAGGGGGTAAGACATTCACCCCTCCACTTT. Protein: CASDRQGVRHSPLHF.

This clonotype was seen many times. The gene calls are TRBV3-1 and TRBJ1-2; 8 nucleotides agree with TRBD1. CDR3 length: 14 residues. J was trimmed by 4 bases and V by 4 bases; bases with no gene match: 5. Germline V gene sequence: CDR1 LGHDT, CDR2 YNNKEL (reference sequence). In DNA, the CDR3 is TGTGCCAGCAGCCCGACAGGGGCCTTCTATGGCTACACCTTC. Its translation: CASSPTGAFYGYTF.

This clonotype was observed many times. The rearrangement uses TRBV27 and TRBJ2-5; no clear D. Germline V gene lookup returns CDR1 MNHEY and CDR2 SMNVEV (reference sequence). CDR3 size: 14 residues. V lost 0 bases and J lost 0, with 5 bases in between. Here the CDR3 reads CASSLSRNQETQYF. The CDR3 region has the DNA TGTGCCAGCAGTTTATCACGGAACCAAGAGACCCAGTACTTC.

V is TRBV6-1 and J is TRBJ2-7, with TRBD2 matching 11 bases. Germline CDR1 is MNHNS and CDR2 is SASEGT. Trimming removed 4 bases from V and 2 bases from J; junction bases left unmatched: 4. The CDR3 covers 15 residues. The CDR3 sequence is CASSGTSGPPYEQYF. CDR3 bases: TGTGCCAGCAGTGGGACTAGCGGGCCCCCCTACGAGCAGTACTTC.

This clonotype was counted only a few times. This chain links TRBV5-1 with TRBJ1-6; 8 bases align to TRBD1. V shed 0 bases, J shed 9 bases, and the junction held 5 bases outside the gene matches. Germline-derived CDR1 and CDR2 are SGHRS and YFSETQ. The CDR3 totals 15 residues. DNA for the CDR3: TGCGCCAGCAGCTTGGTCGCAGGGGGCTTTTCACCCCTCCACTTT. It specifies CASSLVAGGFSPLHF.

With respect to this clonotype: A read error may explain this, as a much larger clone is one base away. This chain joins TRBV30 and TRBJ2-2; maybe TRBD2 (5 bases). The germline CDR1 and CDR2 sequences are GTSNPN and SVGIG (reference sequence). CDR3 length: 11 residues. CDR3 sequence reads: CAWRDTGELCF. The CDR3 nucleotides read TGTGCCTGGCGTGACACCGGGGAGCTGTGTTTT.

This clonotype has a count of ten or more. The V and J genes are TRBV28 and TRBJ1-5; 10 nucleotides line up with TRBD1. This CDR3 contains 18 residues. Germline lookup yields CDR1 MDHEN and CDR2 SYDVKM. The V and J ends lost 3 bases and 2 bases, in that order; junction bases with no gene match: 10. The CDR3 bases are TGTGCCAGCAGTTTCCTCGGGACAGGGGCGGATGGCAATCAGCCCCAGCATTTT. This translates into CASSFLGTGADGNQPQHF.

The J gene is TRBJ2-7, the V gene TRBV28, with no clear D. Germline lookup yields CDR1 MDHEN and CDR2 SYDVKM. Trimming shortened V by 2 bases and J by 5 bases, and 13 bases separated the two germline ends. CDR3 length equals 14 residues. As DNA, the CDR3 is TGTGCCAGCAGTTTACTGGCCTATGGGGACGAGCAGTACTTC. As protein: CASSLLAYGDEQYF.

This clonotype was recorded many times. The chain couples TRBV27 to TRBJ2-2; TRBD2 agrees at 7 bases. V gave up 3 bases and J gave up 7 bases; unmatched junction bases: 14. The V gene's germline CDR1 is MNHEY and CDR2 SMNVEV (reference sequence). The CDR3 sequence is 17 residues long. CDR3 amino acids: CASSLLSPAGLIGELFF. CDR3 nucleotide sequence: TGTGCCAGCAGTTTGCTTAGTCCAGCGGGATTAATCGGGGAGCTGTTTTTT.

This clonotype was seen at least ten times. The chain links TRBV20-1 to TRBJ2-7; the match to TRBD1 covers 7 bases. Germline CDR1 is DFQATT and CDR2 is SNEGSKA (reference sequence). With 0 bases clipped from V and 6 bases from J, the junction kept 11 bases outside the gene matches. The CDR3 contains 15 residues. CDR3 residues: CSARDGKARGREQYF. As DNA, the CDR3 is TGCAGTGCTAGAGATGGTAAGGCGAGGGGGCGCGAGCAGTACTTC.